These T cell receptor beta chains were read from a single sample in a study of blood T cell repertoires in COVID-19. The protocol was immunoSEQ multiplex PCR, while the TCRdb copy is restricted to in-frame clones and leaves out a portion. The sample consists of more than 75,000 clones, approximately 90% of them appearing once. The sequencing input was peripheral blood. Source of these receptors: a woman of 80 years or more with active COVID-19. Each CDR3 is given with its conserved first and last residue. The D gene is left open where the match is weak. Clone size is not always given. Where it is, it says once, few, many or a class for expanded clones.

d_call	clone_size	v_call	j_call	cdr3_aa	cdr3_nt
NA	NA	TRBV6-5	TRBJ1-2	CASRRDGLYGYTF	TGTGCCAGCAGGAGAGACGGACTCTATGGCTACACCTTC
NA	NA	TRBV7-9	TRBJ2-5	CASSFITERETQYF	TGTGCCAGCAGCTTCATCACCGAACGGGAGACCCAGTACTTC
TRBD2	NA	TRBV7-9	TRBJ2-7	CASSYQLAGGLRSEQYF	TGTGCCAGCAGCTACCAGCTAGCGGGAGGACTTCGGAGCGAGCAGTACTTC
TRBD1	NA	TRBV6-5	TRBJ1-1	CASSRGTAEAFF	TGTGCCAGCAGCCGCGGGACAGCTGAAGCTTTCTTT
NA	NA	TRBV5-4	TRBJ2-3	CASSSRGSTDTQYF	TGTGCCAGCAGCTCGAGAGGGAGCACAGATACGCAGTATTTT
TRBD1	NA	TRBV28	TRBJ2-2	CASSSYRDRVTGELFF	TGTGCCAGCAGTTCATACCGGGACAGGGTCACCGGGGAGCTGTTTTTT
TRBD1	NA	TRBV28	TRBJ1-5	CASRIMGQGNQPQHF	TGTGCCAGCAGGATCATGGGACAGGGCAATCAGCCCCAGCATTTT
NA	NA	TRBV18	TRBJ2-3	CASSLTENPDTQYF	TGTGCCAGCTCACTTACCGAGAACCCAGATACGCAGTATTTT
NA	NA	TRBV6-1	TRBJ1-6	CASSDLTGLNSPLHF	TGTGCCAGCAGTGACCTAACAGGCCTCAATTCACCCCTCCACTTT
TRBD2	once	TRBV24-1	TRBJ2-2	CATSDPSAVAGYRGTGELFF	TGTGCCACCAGTGATCCCTCGGCGGTAGCGGGATATCGAGGAACCGGGGAGCTGTTTTTT
NA	NA	TRBV4-3	TRBJ2-7	CASSQAGDSYEQYF	TGCGCCAGCAGCCAAGCAGGGGACTCCTACGAGCAGTACTTC
NA	few	TRBV19	TRBJ1-1	CASSIGQGANTEAFF	TGTGCCAGTAGTATCGGCCAGGGCGCGAACACTGAAGCTTTCTTT
NA	NA	TRBV18	TRBJ2-5	CASSRGRRLETQYF	TGTGCCAGCTCACGGGGGAGGAGGTTGGAGACCCAGTACTTC
TRBD2	NA	TRBV27	TRBJ2-1	CASSLSALAAYNEQFF	TGTGCCAGCAGTTTATCCGCCCTAGCGGCCTACAATGAGCAGTTCTTC
TRBD1	NA	TRBV5-4	TRBJ2-6	CASSLVGQGFGANVLTF	TGTGCCAGCAGCTTGGTTGGACAGGGATTTGGGGCCAACGTCCTGACTTTC
TRBD1	NA	TRBV14	TRBJ2-7	CASGLGGSTYEQYF	TGTGCCAGTGGCTTAGGGGGCTCCACCTACGAGCAGTACTTC
NA	once	TRBV30	TRBJ1-3	CAWSVEPGEGNTIYF	TGTGCCTGGAGTGTAGAGCCAGGGGAAGGAAACACCATATATTTT
NA	NA	TRBV3-1/TRBV3-2	TRBJ1-3	CASSRANRGNTIYF	TGTGCCAGCAGCCGGGCAAACAGAGGAAACACCATATATTTT
NA	NA	TRBV7-8	TRBJ1-1	CASRERNTEAFF	TGTGCCAGCCGCGAACGTAACACTGAAGCTTTCTTT
NA	NA	TRBV7-8	TRBJ2-5	CASSLIQETQYF	TGTGCCAGCAGCCTAATCCAAGAGACCCAGTACTTC
TRBD2	NA	TRBV4-1	TRBJ2-1	CASSQDNLAGGNSYNEQFF	TGCGCCAGCAGCCAAGATAATCTAGCGGGAGGTAACTCCTACAATGAGCAGTTCTTC
NA	once	TRBV11-2	TRBJ2-3	CASSPQGQGTDTQYF	TGTGCCAGCAGCCCCCAGGGCCAGGGCACAGATACGCAGTATTTT
TRBD1	NA	TRBV6-5	TRBJ1-6	CASRDWDRGNSPLHF	TGTGCCAGCAGGGATTGGGACAGGGGAAATTCACCCCTCCACTTT
NA	NA	TRBV28	TRBJ2-7	CASSFSSYEQYF	TGTGCCAGCAGTTTTAGCTCCTACGAGCAGTACTTC
NA	NA	TRBV10-1	TRBJ2-3	CASSPYTDTQYF	TGCGCCAGCAGTCCTTACACAGATACGCAGTATTTT
TRBD1	NA	TRBV10-1	TRBJ1-1	CASRATGITEAFF	TGCGCCAGCAGAGCGACAGGGATAACTGAAGCTTTCTTT
TRBD1	NA	TRBV29-1	TRBJ2-1	CSAGQGDEQFF	TGCAGCGCTGGACAGGGAGATGAGCAGTTCTTC
TRBD2	NA	TRBV7-8	TRBJ2-7	CASSLEFSSGSIEQYF	TGTGCCAGCAGCTTAGAATTTTCTAGCGGGAGTATCGAGCAGTACTTC
NA	NA	TRBV2	TRBJ1-1	CASSEALGNTEAFF	TGTGCCAGCAGTGAAGCGCTCGGTAACACTGAAGCTTTCTTT
TRBD1	NA	TRBV27	TRBJ2-4	CASRLKARDRGSHIQYF	TGTGCCAGCAGGCTCAAGGCCCGGGACAGGGGCTCCCACATTCAGTACTTC
TRBD2	NA	TRBV18	TRBJ2-1	CASSERLADYNEQFF	TGTGCCAGCTCAGAGAGACTAGCGGATTACAATGAGCAGTTCTTC
NA	once	TRBV29-1	TRBJ2-7	CSGGAGKAYEQYF	TGCAGCGGAGGAGCAGGGAAGGCCTACGAGCAGTACTTC
NA	NA	TRBV5-1	TRBJ2-3	CASSLEAHGDTQYF	TGCGCCAGCAGCTTGGAGGCCCACGGGGATACGCAGTATTTT
NA	NA	TRBV7-2	TRBJ2-5	CASSLLGGTGETQYF	TGTGCCAGCAGCTTATTAGGCGGGACCGGGGAAACCCAGTACTTC
NA	NA	TRBV7-2	TRBJ1-3	CASSLEIRAGNTIYF	TGTGCCAGCAGCTTAGAAATCCGGGCTGGAAACACCATATATTTT
NA	NA	TRBV9	TRBJ2-1	CASSGTSRNEQFF	TGTGCCAGCAGCGGGACATCGCGCAATGAGCAGTTCTTC
TRBD2	NA	TRBV7-2	TRBJ2-1	CASSLVLASNNEQFF	TGTGCCAGCAGCTTAGTACTAGCGAGTAACAATGAGCAGTTCTTC
TRBD2	NA	TRBV18	TRBJ2-1	CASSPGLAVSSYNEQFF	TGTGCCAGCTCACCCGGTCTAGCGGTAAGCTCCTACAATGAGCAGTTCTTC
TRBD2	NA	TRBV7-2	TRBJ2-2	CASSFPSGTRDTGELFF	TGTGCCAGCAGCTTTCCTAGCGGGACCCGGGACACCGGGGAGCTGTTTTTT
TRBD2	NA	TRBV19	TRBJ2-7	CASSFGTSGSYEQYF	TGTGCCAGTAGTTTCGGGACTAGCGGGAGCTACGAGCAGTACTTC
NA	few	TRBV6-6	TRBJ2-2	CASSSFGGELFF	TGTGCCAGCAGTAGCTTCGGCGGGGAGCTGTTTTTT
NA	NA	TRBV21-1	TRBJ1-1	CASSAPGQGEGYTEAFF	TGTGCCAGCAGCGCTCCGGGACAGGGTGAAGGCTACACTGAAGCTTTCTTT
NA	NA	TRBV7-3	TRBJ2-1	CASSQEAYNEQFF	TGTGCCAGCAGCCAGGAGGCCTACAATGAGCAGTTCTTC
TRBD2	NA	TRBV5-6	TRBJ2-7	CASSLVLAVHYEQYF	TGTGCCAGCAGCTTGGTACTAGCGGTTCATTACGAGCAGTACTTC
NA	NA	TRBV19	TRBJ2-3	CASRLGQGNTDTQYF	TGTGCCAGTAGATTGGGCCAGGGGAACACAGATACGCAGTATTTT
NA	NA	TRBV19	TRBJ2-4	CASSEQKLAKNIQYF	TGTGCCAGTAGTGAACAGAAACTAGCCAAAAACATTCAGTACTTC
TRBD2	NA	TRBV19	TRBJ2-2	CASSQTSAGWTGELFF	TGTGCCAGTAGCCAGACTAGCGCGGGGTGGACCGGGGAGCTGTTTTTT
TRBD2	NA	TRBV3-1/TRBV3-2	TRBJ2-1	CASSTYSGSIYNEQFF	TGTGCCAGCAGCACCTATAGCGGGAGTATCTACAATGAGCAGTTCTTC
TRBD1	once	TRBV29-1	TRBJ1-1	CSAKGGAHTEAFF	TGCAGCGCGAAAGGGGGCGCCCACACTGAAGCTTTCTTT
NA	NA	TRBV5-6	TRBJ2-1	CASSLAGFSYNEQFF	TGTGCCAGCAGCTTGGCCGGTTTCTCCTACAATGAGCAGTTCTTC
TRBD2	NA	TRBV28	TRBJ2-7	CASSLTRLAGDEQYF	TGTGCCAGCAGTTTGACTCGACTAGCGGGAGATGAGCAGTACTTC
NA	few	TRBV6-2/TRBV6-3	TRBJ2-5	CASSYSGAGASSVQYF	TGTGCCAGCAGTTACAGCGGTGCAGGGGCTTCGTCGGTCCAGTACTTC
TRBD1	once	TRBV15	TRBJ2-7	CATSRGRTGTYEQYF	TGTGCCACCAGCAGAGGGAGGACAGGGACCTACGAGCAGTACTTC